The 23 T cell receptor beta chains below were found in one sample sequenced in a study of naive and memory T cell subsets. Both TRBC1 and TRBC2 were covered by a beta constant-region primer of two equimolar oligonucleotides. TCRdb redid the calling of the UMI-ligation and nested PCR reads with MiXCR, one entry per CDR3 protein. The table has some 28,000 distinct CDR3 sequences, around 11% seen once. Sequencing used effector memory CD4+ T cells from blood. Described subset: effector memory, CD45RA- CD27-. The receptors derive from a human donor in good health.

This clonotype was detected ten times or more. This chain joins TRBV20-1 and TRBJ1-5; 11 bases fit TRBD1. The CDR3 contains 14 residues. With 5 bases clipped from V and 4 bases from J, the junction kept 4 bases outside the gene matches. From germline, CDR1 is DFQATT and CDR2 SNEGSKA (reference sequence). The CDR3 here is CSAPGTGGNQPQHF. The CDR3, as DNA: TGCAGTGCTCCCGGGACAGGGGGGAATCAGCCCCAGCATTTT.

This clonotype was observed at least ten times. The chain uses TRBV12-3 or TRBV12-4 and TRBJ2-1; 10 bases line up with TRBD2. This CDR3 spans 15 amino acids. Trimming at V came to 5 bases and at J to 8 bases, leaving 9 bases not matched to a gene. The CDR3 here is CASSRSSGGVDEQFF. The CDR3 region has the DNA TGTGCCAGCAGTCGCTCTAGCGGGGGTGTCGATGAGCAGTTCTTC.

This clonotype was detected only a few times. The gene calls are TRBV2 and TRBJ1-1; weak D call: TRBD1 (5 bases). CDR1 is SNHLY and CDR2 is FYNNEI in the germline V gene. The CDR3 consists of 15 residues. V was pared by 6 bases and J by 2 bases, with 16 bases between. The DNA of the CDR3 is TGTGCCAGCAGACGACGCGGGACGGATAACACTGAAGCTTTCTTT. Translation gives CASRRRGTDNTEAFF.

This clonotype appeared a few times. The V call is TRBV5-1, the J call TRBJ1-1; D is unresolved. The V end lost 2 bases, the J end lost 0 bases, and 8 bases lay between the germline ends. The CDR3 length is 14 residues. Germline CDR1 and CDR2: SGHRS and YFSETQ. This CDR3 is CASSFRALNTEAFF. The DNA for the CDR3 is TGCGCCAGCAGCTTTCGGGCTTTGAACACTGAAGCTTTCTTT.

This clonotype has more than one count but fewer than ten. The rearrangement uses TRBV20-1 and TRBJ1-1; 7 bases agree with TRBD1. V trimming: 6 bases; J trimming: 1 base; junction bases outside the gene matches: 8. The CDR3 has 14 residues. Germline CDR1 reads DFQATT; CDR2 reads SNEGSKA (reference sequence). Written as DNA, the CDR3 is TGCAGTGCCCCGCGACAGGGAACGAACACTGAAGCTTTCTTT. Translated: CSAPRQGTNTEAFF.

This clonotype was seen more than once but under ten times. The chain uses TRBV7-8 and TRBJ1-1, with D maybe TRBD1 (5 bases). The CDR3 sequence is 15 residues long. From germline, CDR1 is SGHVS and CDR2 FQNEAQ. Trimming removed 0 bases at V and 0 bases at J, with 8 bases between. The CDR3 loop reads CASSLAQGMNTEAFF. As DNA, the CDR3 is TGTGCCAGCAGCTTAGCTCAGGGCATGAACACTGAAGCTTTCTTT.

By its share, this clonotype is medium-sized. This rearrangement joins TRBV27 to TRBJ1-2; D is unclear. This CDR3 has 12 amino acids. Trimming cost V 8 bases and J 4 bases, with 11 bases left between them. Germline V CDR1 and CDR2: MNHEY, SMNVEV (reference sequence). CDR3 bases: TGTGCCAGCCGTTCCGCGGGCTATGGCTACACCTTC. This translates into CASRSAGYGYTF.

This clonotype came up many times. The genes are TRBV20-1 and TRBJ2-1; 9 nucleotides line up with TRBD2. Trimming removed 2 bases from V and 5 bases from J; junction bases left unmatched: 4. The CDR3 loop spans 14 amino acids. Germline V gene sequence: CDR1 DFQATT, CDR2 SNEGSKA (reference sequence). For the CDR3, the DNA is TGCAGTGCTAGACCCCTAGCGGGGAACAATGAGCAGTTCTTC. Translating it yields CSARPLAGNNEQFF.

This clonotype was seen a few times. The CDR3 sequence: CAWSETGGYQPQHF. The CDR3 DNA reads TGTGCCTGGAGTGAGACAGGGGGCTATCAGCCCCAGCATTTT. J is TRBJ1-5 and V is TRBV30; 10 bases align to TRBD1. The CDR3 has 14 residues. The trim removed 1 base at V and 5 bases at J, leaving 2 bases unmatched. CDR1 and CDR2 from the germline V gene are GTSNPN and SVGIG (reference sequence).

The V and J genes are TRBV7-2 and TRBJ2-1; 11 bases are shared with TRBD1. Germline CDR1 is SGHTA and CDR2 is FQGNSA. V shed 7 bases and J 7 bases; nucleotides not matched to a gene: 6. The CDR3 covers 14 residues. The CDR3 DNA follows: TGTGCCAGCACCAGGACAGGGGGCAAGAATGAGCAGTTCTTC. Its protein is CASTRTGGKNEQFF.

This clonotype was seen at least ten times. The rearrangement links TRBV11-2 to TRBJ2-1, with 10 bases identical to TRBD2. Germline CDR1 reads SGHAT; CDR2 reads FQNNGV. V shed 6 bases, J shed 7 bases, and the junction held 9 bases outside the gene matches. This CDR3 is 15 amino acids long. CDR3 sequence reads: CASRPSGGAGNEQFF. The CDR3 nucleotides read TGTGCCAGCAGACCCAGCGGGGGGGCTGGGAATGAGCAGTTCTTC.

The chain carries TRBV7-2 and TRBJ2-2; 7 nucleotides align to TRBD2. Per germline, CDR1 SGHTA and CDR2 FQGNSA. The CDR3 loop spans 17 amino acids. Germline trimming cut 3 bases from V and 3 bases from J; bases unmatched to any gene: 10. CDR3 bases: TGTGCCAGCAGCTTCGGGGCATTGGCGGGAGACACCGGGGAGCTGTTTTTT. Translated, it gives CASSFGALAGDTGELFF.

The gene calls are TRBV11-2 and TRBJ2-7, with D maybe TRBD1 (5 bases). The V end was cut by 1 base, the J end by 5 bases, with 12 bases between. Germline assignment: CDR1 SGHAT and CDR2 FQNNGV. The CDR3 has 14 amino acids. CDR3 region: CASSLVPGSNEQYF. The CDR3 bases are TGTGCCAGCAGCTTAGTGCCAGGGTCCAACGAGCAGTACTTC.

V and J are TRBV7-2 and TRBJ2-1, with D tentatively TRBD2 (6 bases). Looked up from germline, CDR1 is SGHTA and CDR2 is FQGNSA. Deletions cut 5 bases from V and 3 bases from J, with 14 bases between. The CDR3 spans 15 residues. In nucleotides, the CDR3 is TGTGCCAGCAGCGCGAGGCGGGGTAACTACAATGAGCAGTTCTTC. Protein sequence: CASSARRGNYNEQFF. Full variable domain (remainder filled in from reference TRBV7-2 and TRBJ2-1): GAGVSQSPSNKVTEKGKDVELRCDPISGHTALYWYRQSLGQGLEFLIYFQGNSAPDKSGLPSDRFSAERTGGSVSTLTIQRTQQEDSAVYLCASSARRGNYNEQFFGPGTRLTVL.

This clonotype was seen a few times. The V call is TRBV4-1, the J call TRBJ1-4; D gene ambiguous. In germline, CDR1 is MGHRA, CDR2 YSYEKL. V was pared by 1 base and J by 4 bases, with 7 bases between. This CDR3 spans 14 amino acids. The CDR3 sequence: CASSQVQRNEKLFF. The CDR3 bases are TGCGCCAGCAGCCAAGTGCAACGTAATGAAAAACTGTTTTTT.

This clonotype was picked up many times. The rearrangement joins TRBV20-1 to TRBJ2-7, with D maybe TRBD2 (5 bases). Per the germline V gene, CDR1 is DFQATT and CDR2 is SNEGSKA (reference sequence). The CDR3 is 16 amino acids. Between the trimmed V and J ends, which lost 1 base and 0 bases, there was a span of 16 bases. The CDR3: CSARVSQLGLSYEQYF. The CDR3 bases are TGCAGTGCTAGAGTTTCACAGCTAGGACTCTCCTACGAGCAGTACTTC.

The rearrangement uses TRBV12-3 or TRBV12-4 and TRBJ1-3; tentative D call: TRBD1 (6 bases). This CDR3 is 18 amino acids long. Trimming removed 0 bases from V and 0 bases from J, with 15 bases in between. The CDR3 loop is CASSLALKGHPSGNTIYF. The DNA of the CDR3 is TGTGCCAGCAGTTTAGCGCTTAAGGGACACCCCTCTGGAAACACCATATATTTT.

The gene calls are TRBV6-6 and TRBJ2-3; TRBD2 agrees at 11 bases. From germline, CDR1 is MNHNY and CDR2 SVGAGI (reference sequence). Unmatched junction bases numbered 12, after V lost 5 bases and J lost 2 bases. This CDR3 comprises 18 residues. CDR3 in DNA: TGTGCCAGCAGTCGGTCTAGCGGGGGGCAAGGACACACAGATACGCAGTATTTT. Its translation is CASSRSSGGQGHTDTQYF.

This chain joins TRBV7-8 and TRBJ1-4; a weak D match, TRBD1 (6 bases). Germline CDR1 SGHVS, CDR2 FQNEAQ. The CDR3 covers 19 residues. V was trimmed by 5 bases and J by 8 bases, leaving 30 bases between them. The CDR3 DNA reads TGTGCCAGCAGCCACCCGGGACAACGGTTTTGGAAGGGAACGGAAAAACTGTTTTTT. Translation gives CASSHPGQRFWKGTEKLFF.

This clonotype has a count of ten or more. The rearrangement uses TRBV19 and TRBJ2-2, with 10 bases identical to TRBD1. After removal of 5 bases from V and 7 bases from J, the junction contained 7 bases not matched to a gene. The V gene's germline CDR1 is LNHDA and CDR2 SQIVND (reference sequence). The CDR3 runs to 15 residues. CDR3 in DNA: TGTGCCAGTAGTCTTGGACAGGGGGGAGTCGGGGAGCTGTTTTTT. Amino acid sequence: CASSLGQGGVGELFF. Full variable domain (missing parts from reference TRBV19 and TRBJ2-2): DGGITQSPKYLFRKEGQNVTLSCEQNLNHDAMYWYRQDPGQGLRLIYYSQIVNDFQKGDIAEGYSVSREKKESFPLTVTSAQKNPTAFYLCASSLGQGGVGELFFGEGSRLTVL.

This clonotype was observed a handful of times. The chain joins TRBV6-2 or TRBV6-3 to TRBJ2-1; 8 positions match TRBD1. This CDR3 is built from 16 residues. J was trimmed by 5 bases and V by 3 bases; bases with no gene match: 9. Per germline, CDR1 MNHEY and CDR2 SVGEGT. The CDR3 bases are TGTGCCAGCAGTTATCGGGACAGGTGGGGGGACAATGAGCAGTTCTTC. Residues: CASSYRDRWGDNEQFF.

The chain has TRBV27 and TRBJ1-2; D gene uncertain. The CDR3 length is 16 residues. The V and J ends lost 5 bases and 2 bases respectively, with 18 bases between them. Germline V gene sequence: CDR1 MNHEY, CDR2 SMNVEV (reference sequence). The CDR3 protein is CASSGTYSEANYGYTF. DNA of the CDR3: TGTGCCAGCAGTGGAACTTACAGTGAGGCCAACTATGGCTACACCTTC.

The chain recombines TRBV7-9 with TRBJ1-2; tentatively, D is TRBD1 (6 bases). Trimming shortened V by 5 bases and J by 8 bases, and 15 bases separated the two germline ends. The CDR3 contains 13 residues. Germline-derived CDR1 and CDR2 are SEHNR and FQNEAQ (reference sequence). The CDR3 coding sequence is TGTGCCAGCAGCCCTAGGGGGGTCCGGGGCTACACCTTC. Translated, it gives CASSPRGVRGYTF.